This T cell receptor beta chain was captured by sequencing in a study of cytomegalovirus exposure and HLA in healthy donors. Both 60 Vbeta primers and 13 Jbeta primers went into the PCR. Only in-frame clones appear in the TCRdb table, and some are missing; sequencing was by immunoSEQ multiplex PCR. Among around 64,000 clones listed, roughly nine tenths were seen once. The CDR3 consists of 14 residues. Unmatched junction bases numbered 7, after V lost 5 bases and J lost 9 bases. CDR1 and CDR2 from the germline V gene are LNHDA and SQIVND (reference sequence). The TCR was taken from a woman between 25 and 40 years old in good health and CMV-seropositive. Sequenced input: PBMCs. The chain couples TRBV19 to TRBJ1-6; 7 bases line up with TRBD1. The CDR3 nucleotides read TGTGCCAGTAGTGCCGGACAGGCAGGTTCACCCCTCCACTTT. Translation gives CASSAGQAGSPLHF.